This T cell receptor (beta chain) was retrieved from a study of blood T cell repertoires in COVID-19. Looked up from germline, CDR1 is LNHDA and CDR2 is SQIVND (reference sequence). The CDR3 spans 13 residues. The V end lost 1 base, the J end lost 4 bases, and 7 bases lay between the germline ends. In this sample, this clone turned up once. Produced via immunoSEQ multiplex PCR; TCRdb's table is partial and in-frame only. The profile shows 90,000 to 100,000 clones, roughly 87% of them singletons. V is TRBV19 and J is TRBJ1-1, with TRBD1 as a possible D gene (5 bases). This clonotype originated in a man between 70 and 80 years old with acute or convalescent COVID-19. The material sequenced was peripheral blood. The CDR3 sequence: CASSIGGVTEAFF. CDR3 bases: TGTGCCAGTAGTATAGGGGGGGTCACTGAAGCTTTCTTT.